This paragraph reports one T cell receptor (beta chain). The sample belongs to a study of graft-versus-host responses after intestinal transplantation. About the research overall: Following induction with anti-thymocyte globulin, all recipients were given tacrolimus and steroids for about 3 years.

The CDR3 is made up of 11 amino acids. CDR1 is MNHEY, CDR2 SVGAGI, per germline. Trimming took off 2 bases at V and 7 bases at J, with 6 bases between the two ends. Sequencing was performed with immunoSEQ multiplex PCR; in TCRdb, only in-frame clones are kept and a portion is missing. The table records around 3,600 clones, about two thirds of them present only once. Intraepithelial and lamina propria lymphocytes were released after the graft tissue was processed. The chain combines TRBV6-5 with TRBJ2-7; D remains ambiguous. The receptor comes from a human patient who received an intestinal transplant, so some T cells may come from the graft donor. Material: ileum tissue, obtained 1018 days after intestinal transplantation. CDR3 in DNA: TGTGCCAGCAGTTACCGGCGGGAGCAGTACTTC. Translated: CASSYRREQYF.